This TCR beta chain comes out of a study of shared clonotypes between healthy human individuals. Assay used: immunoSEQ multiplex PCR; TCRdb lists only in-frame clones, some missing. The data hold roughly 2 million clones, with approximately 95% observed a single time. V dropped 0 bases and J dropped 4 bases, with 12 bases sitting between them. Germline CDR1 and CDR2: MNHEY and SVGAGI. The CDR3 consists of 15 residues. This sequence originates from a man aged 18 to 35 in good health. The sample comprised naive CD4+ T cells sorted from blood. Subset reported: CD45RA+ positively selected. This sequence joins TRBV6-5 and TRBJ1-2, with a weak D call TRBD1 (5 bases). CDR3 bases: TGTGCCAGCAGTTACTCGAAGCGGGGGACCTATGGCTACACCTTC. Translating it yields CASSYSKRGTYGYTF.